This T cell receptor beta chain stems from a study of PD-1 blockade in classical Hodgkin lymphoma. As for the study in general: Nivolumab dosed at 3 mg/kg went to patients intravenously every 2 weeks.

From germline, CDR1 is SEHNR and CDR2 FQNEAQ (reference sequence). CDR3 length: 13 residues. Trimming left V 1 base short and J 2 bases short, with 5 bases between. In regard to this clone: The antigen is undetermined.

Exposure to brentuximab vedotin varied, and each patient had relapsed following autologous stem cell transplantation. Purification of CD4+ T cells from thawed PBMCs was achieved by magnetic negative selection. General observations from the study: When set against healthy donors, newly diagnosed patients were reported to show lower baseline TCR diversity. Later analyses included only patients treated at least 1 year post-ASCT. What caused the repertoire differences, perhaps disease activity or prior therapy, remains undefined.

Here immunoSEQ multiplex PCR was the method, and the copy in TCRdb shows in-frame clones only, minus some. The sample contains approximately 9,800 clones, 74% of which appear only once. The sequenced sample was CD4+ T cells from blood, obtained at baseline. This chain links TRBV7-9 with TRBJ2-5; D gene uncertain. This TCR was sampled from a human donor with classical Hodgkin lymphoma. CDR3 amino acids: CASSLVGQETQYF. The CDR3 region has the DNA TGTGCCAGCAGCTTAGTTGGACAAGAGACCCAGTACTTC. Full variable domain (rest looked up from reference TRBV7-9 and TRBJ2-5): DTGVSQNPRHKITKRGQNVTFRCDPISEHNRLYWYRQTLGQGPEFLTYFQNEAQLEKSRLLSDRFSAERPKGSFSTLEIQRTEQGDSAMYLCASSLVGQETQYFGPGTRLLVL.